Listed below are T cell receptor beta chains from one sample, sequenced in a study of Tregs in tolerant kidney transplant recipients. The method was immunoSEQ multiplex PCR; TCRdb's version includes in-frame clones alone and lacks a portion of them. The table records roughly 66,000 clones, 80% to 95% of them present only once. The sample was CD8+ T cells from blood, taken before the transplant. The receptors were sampled from a human donor who received a combined kidney and bone marrow transplant. Each CDR3 is given without its conserved first and last residue. D genes are given only for firm matches. Expanded clones are given a class, and other clones once, few, many or no size at all.

v_call,d_call,clone_size,j_call,cdr3_aa
TRBV30,-,-,TRBJ1-1,AWSVYPGGNTEAF
TRBV6-5,-,-,TRBJ2-7,ASSYRQTYYEQY
TRBV9,TRBD2,-,TRBJ2-3,ASSATGTRRTDTQY
TRBV7-9,-,-,TRBJ2-7,ASSFVVRGGDEQY
TRBV7-9,TRBD1,-,TRBJ1-4,ASTDRGITNEKLF
TRBV30,TRBD1,-,TRBJ1-6,AWGTGTGTFTLH
TRBV7-2,-,-,TRBJ2-1,ASSSEDPSSGGEQF
TRBV19,-,-,TRBJ1-1,ASRGGTNTEAF
TRBV27,TRBD1,-,TRBJ1-6,ASSGGQGVNSPLH
TRBV7-8,TRBD2,once,TRBJ2-3,ASSLVASGGSTDTQY
TRBV5-6,-,few,TRBJ1-4,ASSTRGGPSNEKLF
TRBV7-2,TRBD1,-,TRBJ1-5,ASSSGTGNQPQH
TRBV9,-,-,TRBJ1-3,ASSVAGEGSGNTIY
TRBV19,-,-,TRBJ1-2,ASSIVEGNGYT
TRBV9,TRBD1,-,TRBJ2-7,ASSETGIGYEQY
TRBV5-4,TRBD1,once,TRBJ1-1,ASSLAAGGALNKDTEAF
TRBV28,-,-,TRBJ2-1,ASTGLYNEQF
TRBV27,TRBD1,-,TRBJ2-7,ASKWSGGGYEQY